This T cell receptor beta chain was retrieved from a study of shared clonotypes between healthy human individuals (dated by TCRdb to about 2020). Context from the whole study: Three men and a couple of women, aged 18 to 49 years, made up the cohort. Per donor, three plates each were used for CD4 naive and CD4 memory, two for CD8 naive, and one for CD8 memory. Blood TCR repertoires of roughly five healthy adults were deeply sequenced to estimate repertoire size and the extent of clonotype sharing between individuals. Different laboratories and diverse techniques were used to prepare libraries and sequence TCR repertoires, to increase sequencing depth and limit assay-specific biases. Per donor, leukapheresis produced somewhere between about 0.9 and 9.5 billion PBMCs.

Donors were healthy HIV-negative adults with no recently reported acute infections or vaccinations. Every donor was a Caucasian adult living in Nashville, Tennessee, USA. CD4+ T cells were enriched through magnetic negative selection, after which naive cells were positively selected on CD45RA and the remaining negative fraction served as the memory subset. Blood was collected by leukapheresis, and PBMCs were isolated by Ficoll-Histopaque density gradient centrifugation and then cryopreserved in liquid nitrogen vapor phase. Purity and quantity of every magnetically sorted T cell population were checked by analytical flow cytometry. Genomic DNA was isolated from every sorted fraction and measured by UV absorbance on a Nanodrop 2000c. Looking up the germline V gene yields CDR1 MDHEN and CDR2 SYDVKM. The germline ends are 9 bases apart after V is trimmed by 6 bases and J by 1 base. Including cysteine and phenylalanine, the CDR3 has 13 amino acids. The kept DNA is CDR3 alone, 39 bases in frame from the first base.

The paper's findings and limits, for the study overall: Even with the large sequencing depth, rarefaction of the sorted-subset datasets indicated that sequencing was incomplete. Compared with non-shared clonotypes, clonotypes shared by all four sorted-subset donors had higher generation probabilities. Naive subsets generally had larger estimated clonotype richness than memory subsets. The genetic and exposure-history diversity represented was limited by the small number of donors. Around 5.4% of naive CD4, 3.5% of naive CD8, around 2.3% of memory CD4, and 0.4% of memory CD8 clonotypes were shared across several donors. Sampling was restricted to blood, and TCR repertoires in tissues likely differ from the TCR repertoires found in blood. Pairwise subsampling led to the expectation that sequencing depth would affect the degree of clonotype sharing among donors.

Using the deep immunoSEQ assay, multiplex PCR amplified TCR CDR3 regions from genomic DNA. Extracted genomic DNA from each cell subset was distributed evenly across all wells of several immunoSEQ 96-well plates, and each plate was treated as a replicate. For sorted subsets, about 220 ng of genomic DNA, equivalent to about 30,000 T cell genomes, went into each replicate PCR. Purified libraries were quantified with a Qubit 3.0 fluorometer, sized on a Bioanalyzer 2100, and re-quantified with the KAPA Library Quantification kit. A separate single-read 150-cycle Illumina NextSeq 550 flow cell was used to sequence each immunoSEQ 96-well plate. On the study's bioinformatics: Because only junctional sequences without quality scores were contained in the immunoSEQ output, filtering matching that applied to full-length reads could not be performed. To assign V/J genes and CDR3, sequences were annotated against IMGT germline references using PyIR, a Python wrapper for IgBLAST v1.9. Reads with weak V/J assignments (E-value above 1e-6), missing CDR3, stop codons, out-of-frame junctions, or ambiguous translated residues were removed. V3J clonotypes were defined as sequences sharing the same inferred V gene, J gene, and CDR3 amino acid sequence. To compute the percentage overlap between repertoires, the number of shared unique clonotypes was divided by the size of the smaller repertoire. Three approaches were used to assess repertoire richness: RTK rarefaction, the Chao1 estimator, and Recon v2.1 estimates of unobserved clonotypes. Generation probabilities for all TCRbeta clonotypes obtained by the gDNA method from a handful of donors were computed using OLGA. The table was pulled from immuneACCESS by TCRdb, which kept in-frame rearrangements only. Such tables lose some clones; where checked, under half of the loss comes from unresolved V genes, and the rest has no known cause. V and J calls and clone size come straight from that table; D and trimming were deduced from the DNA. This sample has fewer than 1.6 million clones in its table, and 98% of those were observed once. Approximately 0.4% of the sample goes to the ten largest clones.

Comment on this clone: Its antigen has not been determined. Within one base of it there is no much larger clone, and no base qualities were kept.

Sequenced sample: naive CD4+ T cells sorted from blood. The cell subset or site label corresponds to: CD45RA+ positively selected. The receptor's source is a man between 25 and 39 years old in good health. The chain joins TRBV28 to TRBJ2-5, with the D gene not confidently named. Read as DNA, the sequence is TGTGCCAGCAGCCCGACACTCCAAGAGACCCAGTACTTC. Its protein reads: CASSPTLQETQYF.